This T cell receptor beta chain stems from a study of vaccination and CD4 T cells after COVID-19. In this sample, this clonotype turned up once. The antigen is not known. Treatment defined: roughly ten-day PBMC culture with coronavirus spike peptide pools or control peptides (ViraFEST assay). The unexposed donor gave CD4+ T cells before the COVID-19 pandemic (2011-2018). The Oncomine TCR Beta short-read assay was applied to DNA of cultured CD4+ T cells. Via MiXCR, TCRdb re-called the PCR reads, giving one row per CDR3 protein. The sample contains under 9,000 distinct CDR3 sequences, 70% to 85% of which appear only once. The CDR3 extends over 16 amino acids. The V and J ends lost 2 bases and 0 bases respectively, with 12 bases between them. Germline loops: CDR1 SNHLY, CDR2 FYNNEI.

This clonotype was obtained from a human donor in good health. V and J are TRBV2 and TRBJ2-3; D remains unclear. The sequenced sample was CD4+ T cells from blood, cultured in vitro. The CDR3 is CASSEYHMPSTDTQYF. The CDR3 bases are TGTGCCAGCAGTGAATACCATATGCCTAGCACAGATACGCAGTATTTT.